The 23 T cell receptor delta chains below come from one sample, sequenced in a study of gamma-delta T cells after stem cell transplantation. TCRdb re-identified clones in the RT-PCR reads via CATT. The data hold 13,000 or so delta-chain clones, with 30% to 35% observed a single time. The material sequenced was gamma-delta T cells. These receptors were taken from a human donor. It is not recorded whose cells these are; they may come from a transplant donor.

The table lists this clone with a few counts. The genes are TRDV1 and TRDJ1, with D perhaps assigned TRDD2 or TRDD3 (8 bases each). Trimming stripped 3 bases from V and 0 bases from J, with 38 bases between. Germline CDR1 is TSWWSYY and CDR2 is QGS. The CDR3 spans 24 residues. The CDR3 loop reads CALGEPPLLILPTGGQLYTDKLIF. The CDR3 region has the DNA TGTGCTCTTGGGGAGCCGCCCCTTCTTATACTTCCTACTGGGGGTCAACTTTACACCGATAAACTCATCTTT.

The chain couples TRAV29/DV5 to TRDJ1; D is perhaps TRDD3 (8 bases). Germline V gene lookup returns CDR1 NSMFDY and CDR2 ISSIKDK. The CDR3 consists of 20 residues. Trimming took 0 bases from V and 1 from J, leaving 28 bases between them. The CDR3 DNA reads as TGTGCAGCAAGCGGGCCTTCCTGGGGGACCTTCCTCCCTTTCACCGATAAACTCATCTTT. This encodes CAASGPSWGTFLPFTDKLIF.

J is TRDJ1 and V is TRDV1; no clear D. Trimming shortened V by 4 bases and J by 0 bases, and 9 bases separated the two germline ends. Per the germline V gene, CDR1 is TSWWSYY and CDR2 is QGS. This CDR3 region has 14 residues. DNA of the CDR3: TGTGCTCTTGGGGGGAGGGCGTACACCGATAAACTCATCTTT. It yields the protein CALGGRAYTDKLIF.

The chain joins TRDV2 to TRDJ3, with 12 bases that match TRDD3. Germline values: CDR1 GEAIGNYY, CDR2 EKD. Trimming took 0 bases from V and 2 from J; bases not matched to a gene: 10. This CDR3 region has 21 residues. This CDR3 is CACDTLPTGGYLTWDTRQMFF. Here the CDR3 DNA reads TGTGCCTGTGACACCCTACCTACTGGGGGATACCTCACCTGGGACACCCGACAGATGTTTTTC.

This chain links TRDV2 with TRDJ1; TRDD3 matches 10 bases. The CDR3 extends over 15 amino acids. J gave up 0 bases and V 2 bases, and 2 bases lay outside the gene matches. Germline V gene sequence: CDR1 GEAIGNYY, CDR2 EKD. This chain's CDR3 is CACDRLGDNTDKLIF. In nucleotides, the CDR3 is TGTGCCTGTGACAGGCTGGGGGATAACACCGATAAACTCATCTTT.

This CDR3 reads CACDTLGDNWDTRQMFF. CDR3 bases: TGTGCCTGTGACACGCTGGGGGATAACTGGGACACCCGACAGATGTTTTTC. V gene TRDV2 combines with J gene TRDJ3, with 10 positions matching TRDD3. The V gene's germline CDR1 is GEAIGNYY and CDR2 EKD. The CDR3 runs 17 residues. The V gene end was trimmed by 1 base and the J gene end by 3 bases; junction bases not matched to a gene: 2.

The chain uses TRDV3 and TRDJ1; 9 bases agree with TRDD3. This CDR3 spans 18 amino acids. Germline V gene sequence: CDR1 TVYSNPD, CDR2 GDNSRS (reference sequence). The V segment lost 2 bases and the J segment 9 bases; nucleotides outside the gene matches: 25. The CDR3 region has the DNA TGTGCCTTTTGCCCCTCTACGTGGGGAGGGACTGGGGGAGAACAACTCATCTTT. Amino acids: CAFCPSTWGGTGGEQLIF.

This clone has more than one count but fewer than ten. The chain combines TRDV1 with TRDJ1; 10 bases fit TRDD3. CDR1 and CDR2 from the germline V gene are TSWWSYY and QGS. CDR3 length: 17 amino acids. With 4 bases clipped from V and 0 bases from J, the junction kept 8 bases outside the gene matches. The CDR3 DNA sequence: TGTGCTCTTGGGGTTGTACTGGGGGATCATGACACCGATAAACTCATCTTT. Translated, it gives CALGVVLGDHDTDKLIF.

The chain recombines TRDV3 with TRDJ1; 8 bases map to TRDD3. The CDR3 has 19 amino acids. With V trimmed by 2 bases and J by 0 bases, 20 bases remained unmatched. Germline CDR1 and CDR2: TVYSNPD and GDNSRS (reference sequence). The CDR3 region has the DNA TGTGCCTTTGCCCTACGAACAGTACTGGGGGTCCCACACACCGATAAACTCATCTTT. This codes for CAFALRTVLGVPHTDKLIF.

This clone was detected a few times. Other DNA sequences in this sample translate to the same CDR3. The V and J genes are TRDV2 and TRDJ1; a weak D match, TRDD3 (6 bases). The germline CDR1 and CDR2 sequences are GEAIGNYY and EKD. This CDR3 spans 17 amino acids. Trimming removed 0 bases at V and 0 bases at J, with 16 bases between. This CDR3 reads CACDTVSGIFDTDKLIF. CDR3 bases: TGTGCCTGTGACACCGTAAGCGGGATATTTGACACCGATAAACTCATCTTT.

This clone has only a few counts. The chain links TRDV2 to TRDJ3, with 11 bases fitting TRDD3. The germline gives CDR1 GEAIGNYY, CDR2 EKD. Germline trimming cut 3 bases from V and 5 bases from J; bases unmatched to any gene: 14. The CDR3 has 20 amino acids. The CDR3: CACDPAGLGDIIRDTRQMFF. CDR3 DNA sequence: TGTGCCTGTGACCCGGCGGGACTGGGGGATATAATCAGGGACACCCGACAGATGTTTTTC.

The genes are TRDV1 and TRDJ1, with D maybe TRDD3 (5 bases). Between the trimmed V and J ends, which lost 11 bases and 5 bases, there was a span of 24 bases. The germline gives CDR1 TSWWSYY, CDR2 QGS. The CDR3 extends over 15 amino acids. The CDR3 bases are TGTGCTAGTGGGGAAAGCTTTCCCGCGGAGGATAAACTCATCTTT. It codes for CASGESFPAEDKLIF.

CDR3 nucleotide sequence: TGTGCTCTTGGGGAAATCCCTCCCTACAGTTGGACTGGGGGTTCTCTGACAGCACAACTCTTCTTT. Translated: CALGEIPPYSWTGGSLTAQLFF. The chain couples TRDV1 to TRDJ2; 8 positions match TRDD3. J lost 3 bases, V lost 2 bases, and 23 bases had no gene match. This CDR3 is 22 amino acids long. CDR1 is TSWWSYY, CDR2 QGS, per germline.

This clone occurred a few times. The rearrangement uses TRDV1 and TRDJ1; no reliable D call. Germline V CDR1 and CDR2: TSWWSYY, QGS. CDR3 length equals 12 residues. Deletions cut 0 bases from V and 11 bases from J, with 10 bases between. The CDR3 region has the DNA TGTGCTCTTGGGGAACTAAGAAAAAAGCTCATCTTT. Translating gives CALGELRKKLIF.

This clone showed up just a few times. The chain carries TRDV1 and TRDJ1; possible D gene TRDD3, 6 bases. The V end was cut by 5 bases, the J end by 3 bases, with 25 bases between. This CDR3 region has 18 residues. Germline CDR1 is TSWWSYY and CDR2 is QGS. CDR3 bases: TGTGCTCTTGGGAACTTACTAGGTTCGTACTGGGAGTCCGATAAACTCATCTTT. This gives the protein CALGNLLGSYWESDKLIF.

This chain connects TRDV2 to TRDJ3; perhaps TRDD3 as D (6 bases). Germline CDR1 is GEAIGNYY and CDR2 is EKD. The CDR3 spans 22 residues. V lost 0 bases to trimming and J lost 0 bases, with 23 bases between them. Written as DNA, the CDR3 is TGTGCCTGTGACACCACCTGCTACTGGGTGATTCTTAGCTCCTGGGACACCCGACAGATGTTTTTC. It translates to CACDTTCYWVILSSWDTRQMFF.

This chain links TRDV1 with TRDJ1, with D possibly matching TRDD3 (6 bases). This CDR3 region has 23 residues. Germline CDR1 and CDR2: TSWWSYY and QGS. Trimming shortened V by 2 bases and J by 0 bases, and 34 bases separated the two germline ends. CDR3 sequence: CALGEELRRKDDPGICYTDKLIF. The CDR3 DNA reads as TGTGCTCTTGGGGAAGAGCTTCGTCGCAAAGACGACCCGGGGATCTGCTACACCGATAAACTCATCTTT.

This CDR3 is CAARGPSYNRGIPWDTRQMFF. The CDR3 nucleotides are TGTGCAGCAAGGGGGCCTTCCTACAACAGGGGGATACCATGGGACACCCGACAGATGTTTTTC. The chain joins TRAV29/DV5 to TRDJ3; D may be TRDD2 or TRDD3 (9 bases each). V was cut by 2 bases and J by 4 bases, with 28 bases left in between. Germline V gene lookup returns CDR1 NSMFDY and CDR2 ISSIKDK. CDR3 length: 21 residues.

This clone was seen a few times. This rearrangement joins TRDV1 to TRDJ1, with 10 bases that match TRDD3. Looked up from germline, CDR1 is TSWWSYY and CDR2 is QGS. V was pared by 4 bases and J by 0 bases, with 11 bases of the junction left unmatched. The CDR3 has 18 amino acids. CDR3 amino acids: CALGGTGGWGFYTDKLIF. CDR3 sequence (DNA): TGTGCTCTTGGGGGGACTGGGGGATGGGGATTTTACACCGATAAACTCATCTTT.

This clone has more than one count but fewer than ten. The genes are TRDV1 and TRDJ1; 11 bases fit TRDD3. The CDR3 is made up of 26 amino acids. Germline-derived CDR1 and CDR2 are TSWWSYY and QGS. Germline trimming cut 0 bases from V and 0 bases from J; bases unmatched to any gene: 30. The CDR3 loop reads CALGELTNPSASWGIRGHGNTDKLIF. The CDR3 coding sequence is TGTGCTCTTGGGGAACTAACCAATCCCTCAGCGTCATGGGGGATACGAGGGCACGGAAACACCGATAAACTCATCTTT.

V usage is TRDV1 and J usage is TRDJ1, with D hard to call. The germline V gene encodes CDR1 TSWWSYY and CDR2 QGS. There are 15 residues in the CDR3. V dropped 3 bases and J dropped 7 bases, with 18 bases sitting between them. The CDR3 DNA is TGTGCTCTTGGGGACGAGATCCGCGTACGGGTTAAACTCATCTTT. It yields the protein CALGDEIRVRVKLIF.

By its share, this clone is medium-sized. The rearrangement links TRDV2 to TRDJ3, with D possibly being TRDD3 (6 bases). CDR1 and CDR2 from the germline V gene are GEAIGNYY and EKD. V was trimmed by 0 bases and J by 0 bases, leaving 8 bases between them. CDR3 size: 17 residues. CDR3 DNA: TGTGCCTGTGACACCGCGGGATACTCCTGGGACACCCGACAGATGTTTTTC. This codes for CACDTAGYSWDTRQMFF.

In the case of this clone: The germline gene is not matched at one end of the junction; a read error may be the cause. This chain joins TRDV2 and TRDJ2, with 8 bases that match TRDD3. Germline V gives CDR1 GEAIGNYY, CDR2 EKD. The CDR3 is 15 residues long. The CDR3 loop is CACEPTGGYRAHLFF. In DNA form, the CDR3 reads TGTGCCTGTGAACCTACTGGGGGCTACAGAGCACACCTCTTCTTT.